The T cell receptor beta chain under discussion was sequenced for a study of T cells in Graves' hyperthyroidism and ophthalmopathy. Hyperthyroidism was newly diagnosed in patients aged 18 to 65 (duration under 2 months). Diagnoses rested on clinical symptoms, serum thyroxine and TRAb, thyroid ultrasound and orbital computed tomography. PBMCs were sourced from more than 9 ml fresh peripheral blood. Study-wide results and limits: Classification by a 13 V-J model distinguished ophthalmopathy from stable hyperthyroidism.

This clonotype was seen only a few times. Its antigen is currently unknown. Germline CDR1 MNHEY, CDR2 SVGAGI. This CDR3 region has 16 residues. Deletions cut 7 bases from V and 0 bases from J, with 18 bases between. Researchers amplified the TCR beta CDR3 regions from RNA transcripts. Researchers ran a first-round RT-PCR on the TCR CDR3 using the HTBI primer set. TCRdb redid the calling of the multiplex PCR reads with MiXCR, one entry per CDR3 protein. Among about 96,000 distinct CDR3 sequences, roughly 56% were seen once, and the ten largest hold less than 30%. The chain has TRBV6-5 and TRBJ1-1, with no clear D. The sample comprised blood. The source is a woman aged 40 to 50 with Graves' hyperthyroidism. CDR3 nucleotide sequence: TGTGCCAGCAAGGCTTATAGGCGGGTCATGAACACTGAAGCTTTCTTT. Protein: CASKAYRRVMNTEAFF.